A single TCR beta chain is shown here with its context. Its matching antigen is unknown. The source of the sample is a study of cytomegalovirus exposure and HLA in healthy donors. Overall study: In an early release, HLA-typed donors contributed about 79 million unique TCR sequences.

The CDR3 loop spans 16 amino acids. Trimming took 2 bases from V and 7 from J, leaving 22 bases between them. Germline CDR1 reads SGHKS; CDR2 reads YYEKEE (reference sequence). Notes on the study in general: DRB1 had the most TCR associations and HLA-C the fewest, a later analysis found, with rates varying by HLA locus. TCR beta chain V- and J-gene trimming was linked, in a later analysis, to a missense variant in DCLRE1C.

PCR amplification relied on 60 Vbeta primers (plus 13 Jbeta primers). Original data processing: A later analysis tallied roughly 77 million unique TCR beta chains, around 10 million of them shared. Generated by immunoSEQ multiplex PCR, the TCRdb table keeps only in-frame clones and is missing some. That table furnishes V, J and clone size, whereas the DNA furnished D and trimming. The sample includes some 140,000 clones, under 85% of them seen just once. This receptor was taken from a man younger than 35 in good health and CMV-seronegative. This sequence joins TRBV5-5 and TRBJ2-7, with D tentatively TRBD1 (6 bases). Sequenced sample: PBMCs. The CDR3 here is CASSFSRGGRVIEQYF. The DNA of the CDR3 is TGTGCCAGCAGCTTTTCCCGAGGGGGTCGGGTGATTGAGCAGTACTTC.